Listed below are T cell receptor beta chains from one sample, sequenced in a study of shared clonotypes between healthy human individuals. Sequencing used immunoSEQ multiplex PCR; TCRdb keeps in-frame clones, though not all of them. This table has 2 million to 3 million clones, approximately 94% appearing once. The material sequenced was naive CD4+ T cells from PBMCs. Receptors were obtained from a man between 18 and 35 years old in good health. Some clones in this sample may be carry-over from other donors' samples. CDR3s include the opening cysteine and the closing phenylalanine or tryptophan. The D gene is left open where the match is weak. Not every row has a clone size; where given, it reads once, few, many or a size class.

TRBV9,TRBD2,-,TRBJ2-2,CASSVDHWTSGMNTGELFF,TGTGCCAGCAGCGTAGACCATTGGACTAGCGGGATGAACACCGGGGAGCTGTTTTTT
TRBV15,-,once,TRBJ2-2,CATSRAIVPGELFF,TGTGCCACCAGCAGAGCAATAGTGCCTGGGGAGCTGTTTTTT
TRBV6-1,TRBD1,-,TRBJ2-7,CASRQGGLAYEQYF,TGTGCCAGCAGACAGGGGGGATTGGCCTACGAGCAGTACTTC
TRBV6-5,TRBD2,-,TRBJ2-2,CASSFAGGPPGELFF,TGTGCCAGCAGTTTCGCGGGAGGGCCTCCCGGGGAGCTGTTTTTT
TRBV4-2,-,-,TRBJ2-7,CASSQDNSRPYF,TGTGCCAGCAGCCAGGATAACTCTCGGCCGTACTTC
TRBV11-2,TRBD1,few,TRBJ2-2,CASSVPGQGYTGELFF,TGTGCCAGCAGCGTTCCGGGACAGGGATACACCGGGGAGCTGTTTTTT
TRBV7-2,TRBD2,-,TRBJ2-1,CASSLAGTSHNNEQFF,TGTGCCAGCAGCTTAGCGGGGACTAGCCACAACAATGAGCAGTTCTTC
TRBV7-8,TRBD2,-,TRBJ2-1,CASSWREGSYNEQFF,TGTGCCAGCAGCTGGCGGGAGGGCTCCTACAATGAGCAGTTCTTC
TRBV7-6,TRBD2,-,TRBJ2-1,CASSFSFLGGTINNEQFF,TGTGCCAGCAGCTTTAGTTTTTTAGGTGGGACTATAAACAATGAGCAGTTCTTC
TRBV2,TRBD2,-,TRBJ2-7,CAQAGSSYEQYF,TGTGCCCAAGCGGGGAGTTCCTACGAGCAGTACTTC
TRBV9,TRBD2,-,TRBJ2-7,CASSVGLAGGYEQYF,TGTGCCAGCAGCGTAGGGCTAGCGGGAGGCTACGAGCAGTACTTC
TRBV7-9,-,-,TRBJ2-7,CASSLGGWAEQYF,TGTGCCAGCAGCTTAGGAGGTTGGGCGGAGCAGTACTTC
TRBV5-1,TRBD1,-,TRBJ1-4,CASSTGQGATNEKLFF,TGCGCCAGCAGCACGGGACAGGGCGCAACTAATGAAAAACTGTTTTTT
TRBV28,-,-,TRBJ1-3,CAISTGSGNTIYF,TGTGCCATATCCACGGGTTCTGGAAACACCATATATTTT
TRBV5-1,TRBD2,-,TRBJ2-1,CASSLLALSSYNEQFF,TGCGCCAGCAGCTTACTAGCGCTGAGCTCCTACAATGAGCAGTTCTTC
TRBV4-1,-,-,TRBJ2-3,CASSQDRANQPQYF,TGCGCCAGCAGCCAAGACAGGGCAAACCAGCCCCAGTATTTT
TRBV12-5,-,-,TRBJ2-1,CASGRTEGRNEQFF,TGTGCTAGTGGTCGAACCGAAGGGCGGAATGAGCAGTTCTTC
TRBV4-1,TRBD2,-,TRBJ2-5,CASSQGLAGQETQYF,TGCGCCAGCAGCCAGGGACTAGCGGGTCAAGAGACCCAGTACTTC
TRBV7-3,-,-,TRBJ2-2,CASSLNGQQSPGELFF,TGTGCCAGCAGCTTAAACGGCCAACAGTCTCCAGGGGAGCTGTTTTTT
TRBV28,-,-,TRBJ1-2,CASSLGTMRGGYTF,TGTGCCAGCAGTTTAGGTACGATGAGGGGTGGCTACACCTTC
TRBV2,-,-,TRBJ2-2,CASSAGANTGELFF,TGTGCCAGCAGTGCGGGGGCTAACACCGGGGAGCTGTTTTTT
TRBV5-1,-,-,TRBJ2-5,CASSFWQGVGETQYF,TGCGCCAGCAGCTTTTGGCAGGGTGTGGGAGAGACCCAGTACTTC
TRBV10-3,TRBD2,-,TRBJ2-7,CAISGGTSGYYEQYF,TGTGCCATCAGTGGGGGGACTAGCGGATACTACGAGCAGTACTTC
TRBV12-1,-,-,TRBJ2-5,CASSFVGEDREGSRQETQYF,TGTGCCAGCAGCTTTGTGGGGGAAGACAGGGAAGGATCTCGGCAAGAGACCCAGTACTTC
TRBV18,TRBD1,-,TRBJ1-5,CASSPGTGNQPQHF,TGTGCCAGCTCACCCGGGACAGGCAATCAGCCCCAGCATTTT
TRBV12-5,-,-,TRBJ2-1,CASGLTLSYNEQFF,TGTGCTAGTGGTTTGACACTATCCTACAATGAGCAGTTCTTC
TRBV7-9,TRBD1,-,TRBJ1-2,CASSRDSYGYTF,TGTGCCAGCAGCCGGGACAGTTATGGCTACACCTTC
TRBV5-1,TRBD2,-,TRBJ2-7,CASSPKGLAGPYEQYF,TGCGCCAGCAGCCCTAAAGGACTAGCGGGACCCTACGAGCAGTACTTC
TRBV7-2,TRBD2,once,TRBJ2-5,CASSLVPGGAQETQYF,TGTGCCAGCAGCTTAGTTCCCGGGGGGGCTCAAGAGACCCAGTACTTC
TRBV18,-,-,TRBJ1-2,CASSPGAWGRDGYTF,TGTGCCAGCTCACCAGGAGCTTGGGGAAGAGATGGCTACACCTTC
TRBV11-1,-,-,TRBJ1-1,CASSLARGWAEAFF,TGTGCCAGCAGCTTAGCCAGGGGCTGGGCTGAAGCTTTCTTT
TRBV9,-,-,TRBJ1-2,CASSVGEGGFGYTF,TGTGCCAGCAGCGTAGGAGAGGGGGGTTTTGGCTACACCTTC
TRBV7-9,-,once,TRBJ2-6,CASSSLVASGANVLTF,TGTGCCAGCAGCTCGCTTGTGGCCTCTGGGGCCAACGTCCTGACTTTC
TRBV6-4,-,-,TRBJ2-1,CASSGPGVEQFF,TGTGCCAGCAGTGGTCCCGGGGTTGAGCAGTTCTTC
TRBV7-8,TRBD1,-,TRBJ1-2,CASSLRDRGHWDYGYTF,TGTGCCAGCAGCTTAAGGGACAGGGGGCATTGGGACTATGGCTACACCTTC
TRBV7-3,-,-,TRBJ1-1,CASSLTGMNTEAFF,TGTGCCAGCAGCTTGACAGGTATGAACACTGAAGCTTTCTTT
TRBV5-1,TRBD1,-,TRBJ1-2,CASSPPDRNGYTF,TGCGCCAGCAGCCCCCCGGACAGGAATGGCTACACCTTC
TRBV2,-,-,TRBJ2-1,CASSEEAGQQFF,TGTGCCAGCAGTGAAGAGGCGGGGCAGCAGTTCTTC
TRBV7-2,-,-,TRBJ2-2,CASSFFSVTGELFF,TGTGCCAGCAGCTTCTTTTCGGTGACCGGGGAGCTGTTTTTT
TRBV5-1,-,-,TRBJ2-5,CASSLGLPETQYF,TGCGCCAGCAGCTTGGGGCTTCCCGAGACCCAGTACTTC
TRBV2,TRBD1,-,TRBJ1-2,CASSRDRGGGYGYTF,TGTGCCAGCAGTCGTGACAGGGGAGGGGGCTATGGCTACACCTTC
TRBV7-2,-,-,TRBJ1-1,CASSRGQNTEAFF,TGTGCCAGCAGCCGGGGACAGAACACTGAAGCTTTCTTT
TRBV20-1,-,-,TRBJ2-7,CSARQYEQYF,TGCAGTGCCCGGCAGTACGAGCAGTACTTC
TRBV2,TRBD1,-,TRBJ2-5,CASRPTGEETQYF,TGTGCCAGCAGACCTACAGGGGAGGAGACCCAGTACTTC
TRBV5-6,TRBD1,-,TRBJ1-1,CASSFTGERTEAFF,TGTGCCAGCAGCTTTACAGGGGAGAGGACTGAAGCTTTCTTT
TRBV5-1,-,-,TRBJ1-4,CASSLVSGHNEKLFF,TGCGCCAGCAGCTTGGTCTCAGGTCATAATGAAAAACTGTTTTTT
TRBV19,-,-,TRBJ1-4,CASSLRTEYNEKLFF,TGTGCCAGTAGTTTGCGAACAGAGTATAATGAAAAACTGTTTTTT
TRBV21-1,-,-,TRBJ1-4,CASSPHPGQGSEKLFF,TGTGCCAGCAGCCCCCACCCGGGACAGGGATCTGAAAAACTGTTTTTT
TRBV6-5,-,few,TRBJ1-4,CASRRRQSGEKLFF,TGTGCCAGCCGACGGCGGCAGTCGGGTGAAAAACTGTTTTTT
TRBV9,TRBD2,-,TRBJ2-7,CASSVGRGAGAYEQYF,TGTGCCAGCAGCGTAGGGCGGGGCGCGGGAGCCTACGAGCAGTACTTC
TRBV30,-,few,TRBJ1-5,CAWTQDSNQPQHF,TGTGCCTGGACACAGGATAGCAATCAGCCCCAGCATTTT
TRBV14,TRBD2,-,TRBJ2-1,CASSQQRTSNGPQFF,TGTGCCAGCAGCCAACAAAGGACTAGCAACGGTCCCCAGTTCTTC
TRBV18,-,-,TRBJ2-1,CASSGGGEQFF,TGTGCCAGCTCGGGGGGAGGTGAGCAGTTCTTC